This record concerns one TCR beta chain sequence. This sample was taken from a study of cytomegalovirus exposure and HLA in healthy donors. Measured with immunoSEQ multiplex PCR; TCRdb has only the in-frame clones, and not every one. The sample consists of over 100,000 clones, about 95% of them appearing once. Germline V gene lookup returns CDR1 SGHRS and CDR2 YFSETQ. The CDR3 totals 13 residues. V was clipped by 4 bases and J by 6 bases; unmatched bases: 3. Sample: PBMCs. This chain joins TRBV5-1 and TRBJ2-1, with 8 bases identical to TRBD1. The clonotype comes from a woman aged 18-29 years in good health and CMV-seronegative. CDR3 in DNA: TGCGCCAGCAGCCCCGGGACAGGCAATGAGCAGTTCTTC. It is translated as CASSPGTGNEQFF. Full variable domain (missing parts from reference TRBV5-1 and TRBJ2-1): KAGVTQTPRYLIKTRGQQVTLSCSPISGHRSVSWYQQTPGQGLQFLFEYFSETQRNKGNFPGRFSGRQFSNSRSEMNVSTLELGDSALYLCASSPGTGNEQFFGPGTRLTVL.